This T cell receptor beta chain was sequenced in a study of identifying expanded T cells in peripheral blood. CDR3 length: 13 residues. The ends lost 4 bases at V and 7 bases at J; junction bases unmatched: 3. CDR1 and CDR2 from the germline V gene are MGHDK and SYGVNS. The table came from immunoSEQ multiplex PCR; TCRdb's copy has only in-frame clones and leaves some out. The table records approximately 85,000 clones, approximately 90% of them present only once. Material: blood. This chain links TRBV25-1 with TRBJ1-5; 8 bases are shared with TRBD1. This sequence was found in a person aged 18 to 70 in good health. This CDR3 reads CASSATGGQPQHF. CDR3 in DNA: TGTGCCAGCAGTGCCACAGGGGGACAGCCCCAGCATTTT.